Each of the 3 T cell receptor beta chains below was sequenced from the same sample in a study of OX40 agonist ivuxolimab in advanced cancers. TCRdb's table, derived via immunoSEQ multiplex PCR, lists solely in-frame clones and lacks some. The sample shows 150,000 to 190,000 clones, 90% to 95% of them seen only once. Sequences were derived from CD4+ or CD8+ T cells sorted from blood, sampled in a trial of the OX40 agonist ivuxolimab. The source is an adult with an advanced solid tumor such as melanoma, head and neck, liver or kidney cancer.

The rearrangement joins TRBV9 to TRBJ1-2, with 9 bases aligning to TRBD1. The CDR3 covers 13 residues. The J segment lost 1 base and the V segment lost 7 bases, leaving 2 bases of the junction unmatched. Germline V gene lookup returns CDR1 SGDLS and CDR2 YYNGEE. The CDR3 nucleotides are TGTGCCAGCGGACAGGGGTATAACTATGGCTACACCTTC. It encodes CASGQGYNYGYTF.

CDR3 DNA sequence: TGTGCCAGCCCCTTCTACGGGGGACCCTACAATGAGCAGTTCTTC. Protein: CASPFYGGPYNEQFF. The chain uses TRBV25-1 and TRBJ2-1; D is perhaps TRBD2 (6 bases). This CDR3 is 15 amino acids long. Germline lookup yields CDR1 MGHDK and CDR2 SYGVNS. The germline V and J ends were trimmed by 8 bases and 2 bases, with 16 bases remaining between them.

The count of this clone is one. The chain couples TRBV11-2 to TRBJ1-2, with a possible D match to TRBD1 (5 bases). Germline CDR1 is SGHAT and CDR2 is FQNNGV. This CDR3 has 14 amino acids. The V end lost 5 bases, the J end lost 3 bases, and 13 bases lay between the germline ends. Here the CDR3 reads CASSRRGGDYGYTF. The CDR3 coding sequence is TGTGCCAGCAGCCGCCGGGGGGGAGACTATGGCTACACCTTC.